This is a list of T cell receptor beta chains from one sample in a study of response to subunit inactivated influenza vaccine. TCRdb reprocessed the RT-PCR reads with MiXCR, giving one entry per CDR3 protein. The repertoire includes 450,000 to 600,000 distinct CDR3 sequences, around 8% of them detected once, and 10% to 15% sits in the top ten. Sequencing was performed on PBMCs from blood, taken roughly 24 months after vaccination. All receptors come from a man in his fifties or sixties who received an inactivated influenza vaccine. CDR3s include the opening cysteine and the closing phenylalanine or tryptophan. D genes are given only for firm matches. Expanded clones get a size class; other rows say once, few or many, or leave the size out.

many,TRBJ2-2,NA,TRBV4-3,CASSQDPGGSNTGELFF,TGCGCCAGCAGCCAAGATCCAGGGGGGAGTAACACCGGGGAGCTGTTTTTT
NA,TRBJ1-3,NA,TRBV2,CASSGGGRSSGNTIYF,TGTGCCAGCAGCGGCGGGGGTAGATCCTCTGGAAACACCATATATTTT
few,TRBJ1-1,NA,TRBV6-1,CATLRDIRAFF,TGTGCCACTCTACGGGACATTAGAGCTTTCTTT
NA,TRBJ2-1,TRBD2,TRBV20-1,CSASPSAGDSYNEQFF,TGCAGTGCTAGCCCCTCAGCGGGGGACTCCTACAATGAGCAGTTCTTC
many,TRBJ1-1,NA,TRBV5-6,CASSLVRGNTEAFF,TGTGCCAGCAGCTTGGTGAGGGGGAACACTGAAGCTTTCTTT
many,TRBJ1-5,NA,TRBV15,CATSLGQYSNQPQHF,TGTGCCACCAGCCTCGGACAATATAGCAATCAGCCCCAGCATTTT
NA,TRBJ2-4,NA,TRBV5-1,CASSLGRVGDIQYF,TGCGCCAGCAGCTTGGGTCGGGTCGGGGACATTCAGTACTTC
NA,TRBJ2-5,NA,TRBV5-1,CASSLDWGTQYF,TGCGCCAGCAGCTTGGATTGGGGTACCCAGTACTTC
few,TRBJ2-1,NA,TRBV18,CASSPSRAASQEQFF,TGTGCCAGCTCACCTTCCAGGGCAGCATCGCAGGAGCAGTTCTTC
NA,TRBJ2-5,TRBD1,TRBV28,CASLTGQGRTQYF,TGTGCCAGTCTGACGGGACAGGGGCGGACCCAGTACTTC
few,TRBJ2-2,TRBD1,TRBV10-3,CAIGRQGTGELFF,TGTGCCATCGGAAGACAGGGGACCGGGGAGCTGTTTTTT
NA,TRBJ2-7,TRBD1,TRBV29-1,CSVERGGFGDRHSYEQYF,TGCAGCGTTGAGAGAGGGGGTTTCGGGGACAGGCACTCCTACGAGCAGTACTTC
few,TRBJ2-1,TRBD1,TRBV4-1,CASSQRTLKGQTNNEQFF,TGCGCCAGCAGCCAACGGACCCTCAAGGGACAGACCAACAATGAGCAGTTCTTC
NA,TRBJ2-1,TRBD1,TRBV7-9,CASSPRTGKSNEQFF,TGTGCCAGCAGCCCTAGGACAGGGAAATCCAATGAGCAGTTCTTC
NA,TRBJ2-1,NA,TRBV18,CASSPDRGEQFF,TGTGCCAGCTCACCGGATCGGGGGGAGCAGTTCTTC
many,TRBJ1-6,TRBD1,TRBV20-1,CSAILGTGVFSPLHF,TGCAGTGCTATACTCGGGACAGGGGTTTTTTCACCCCTCCACTTT
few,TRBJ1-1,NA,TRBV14,CASSQGSRAKAFF,TGTGCCAGCAGCCAAGGGAGCCGAGCAAAAGCTTTCTTT
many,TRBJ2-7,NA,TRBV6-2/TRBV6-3,CASSYGRTYEQYF,TGTGCCAGCAGTTACGGACGAACCTACGAGCAGTACTTC
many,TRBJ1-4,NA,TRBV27,CASRQQNEKLFF,TGTGCCAGCAGGCAGCAGAATGAAAAACTGTTTTTT
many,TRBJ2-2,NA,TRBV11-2,CASSFWENTGELFF,TGTGCCAGCAGCTTTTGGGAGAACACCGGGGAGCTGTTTTTT
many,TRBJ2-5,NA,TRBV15,CATSRIRIQETQYF,TGTGCCACCAGCAGGATCAGGATTCAAGAGACCCAGTACTTC
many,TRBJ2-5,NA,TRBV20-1,CSARDSQGRETQYF,TGCAGTGCTAGAGATTCCCAGGGCAGGGAGACCCAGTACTTC
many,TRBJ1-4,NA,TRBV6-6,CASADPGEKLFF,TGTGCCAGCGCAGACCCGGGGGAAAAACTGTTTTTT
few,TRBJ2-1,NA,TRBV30,CAWSVPRVRDGNEQFF,TGTGCCTGGAGTGTACCCCGGGTGAGGGACGGCAATGAGCAGTTCTTC
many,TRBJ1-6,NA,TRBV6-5,CASSSEGPGMYSPLHF,TGTGCCAGCAGTTCCGAGGGGCCAGGGATGTATTCACCCCTCCACTTT
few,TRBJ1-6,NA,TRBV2,CASSGPGAGSPLHF,TGTGCCAGCAGTGGCCCGGGGGCCGGCTCACCCCTCCACTTT
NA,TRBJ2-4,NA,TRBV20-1,CSARKGPAKNIQYF,TGCAGTGCTAGAAAGGGACCTGCCAAAAACATTCAGTACTTC
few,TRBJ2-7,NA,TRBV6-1,CASSQQPPAPYEQYF,TGTGCCAGCAGTCAACAGCCTCCCGCTCCCTACGAGCAGTACTTC
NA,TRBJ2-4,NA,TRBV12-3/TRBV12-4,CASSFQAKNIQYF,TGTGCCAGCAGTTTCCAAGCCAAAAACATTCAGTACTTC
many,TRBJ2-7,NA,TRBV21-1,CASSKGDLAGGDYEQYF,TGTGCCAGCAGCAAAGGGGACCTAGCGGGAGGAGACTACGAGCAGTACTTC
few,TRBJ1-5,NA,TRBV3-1,CASSQGPQPQHF,TGTGCCAGCAGCCAAGGTCCTCAGCCCCAGCATTTT
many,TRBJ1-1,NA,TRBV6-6,CASRGNTEAFF,TGTGCCAGCAGGGGGAACACTGAAGCTTTCTTT
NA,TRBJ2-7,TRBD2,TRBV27,CASSLFGSAGGTGEQYF,TGTGCCAGCAGTTTATTCGGGTCCGCGGGAGGTACGGGGGAGCAGTACTTC
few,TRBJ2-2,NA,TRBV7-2,CASSLRSKGNTGELFF,TGTGCCAGCAGCTTAAGGTCGAAGGGGAACACCGGGGAGCTGTTTTTT
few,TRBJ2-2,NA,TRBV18,CASSPTGGANTGELFF,TGTGCCAGCTCACCCACCGGCGGTGCGAACACCGGGGAGCTGTTTTTT
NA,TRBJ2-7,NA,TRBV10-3,CAISLEQGSVGEQYF,TGTGCCATCAGCCTAGAACAGGGTAGTGTGGGCGAGCAGTACTTC
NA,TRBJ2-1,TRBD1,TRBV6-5,CASSYPRTGGSVNEQFF,TGTGCCAGCAGTTATCCTCGGACAGGGGGTTCTGTCAATGAGCAGTTCTTC
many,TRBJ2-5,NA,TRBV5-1,CASSFRGETQYF,TGCGCCAGCAGCTTCCGTGGGGAGACCCAGTACTTC
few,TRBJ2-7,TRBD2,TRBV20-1,CSASGLAGGKQYF,TGCAGTGCCTCGGGACTAGCGGGGGGGAAACAGTACTTC
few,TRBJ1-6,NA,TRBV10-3,CAISESGGVSYNSPLHF,TGTGCCATCAGTGAGTCGGGCGGAGTTTCCTATAATTCACCCCTCCACTTT
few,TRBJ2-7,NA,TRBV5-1,CASSHGDQSSYEQYF,TGCGCCAGCAGCCACGGGGACCAAAGCTCCTACGAGCAGTACTTC
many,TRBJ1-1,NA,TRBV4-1,CASSRGTGPEAFF,TGCGCCAGCAGCCGAGGGACGGGCCCTGAAGCTTTCTTT
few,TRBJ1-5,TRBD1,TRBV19,CASQKWGQRRGQPQHF,TGTGCCAGCCAAAAGTGGGGACAGAGGAGGGGTCAGCCCCAGCATTTT
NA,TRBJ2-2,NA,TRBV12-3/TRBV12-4,CASSLRQGGGELFF,TGTGCCAGCAGTTTACGGCAGGGAGGCGGGGAGCTGTTTTTT
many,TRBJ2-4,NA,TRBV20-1,CSAPKPPIQYF,TGCAGTGCTCCAAAACCCCCCATTCAGTACTTC
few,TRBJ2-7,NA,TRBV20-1,CSARDWGHGGDEQYF,TGCAGTGCTAGAGATTGGGGACATGGGGGGGACGAGCAGTACTTC
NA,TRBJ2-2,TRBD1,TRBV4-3,CASSPWTGETGELFF,TGCGCCAGCAGCCCCTGGACAGGGGAAACCGGGGAGCTGTTTTTT
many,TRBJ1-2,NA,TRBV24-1,CATSTEMLDYGYTF,TGTGCCACCTCCACAGAGATGCTCGACTATGGCTACACCTTC
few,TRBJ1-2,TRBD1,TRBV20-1,CSAAPGTDPNYGYTF,TGCAGTGCAGCTCCCGGGACAGATCCTAACTATGGCTACACCTTC
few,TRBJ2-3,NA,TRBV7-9,CATPGADTQYF,TGTGCCACACCGGGGGCAGATACGCAGTATTTT
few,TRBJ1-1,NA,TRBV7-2,CASSPPSGVEAFF,TGTGCCAGCAGCCCTCCCTCGGGAGTCGAAGCTTTCTTT
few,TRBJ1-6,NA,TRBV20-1,CSARDPAGPYNSPLHF,TGCAGTGCTAGAGATCCTGCGGGGCCCTATAATTCACCCCTCCACTTT
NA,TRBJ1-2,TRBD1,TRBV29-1,CSVGDSSSNTF,TGCAGCGTTGGGGACAGTTCTTCTAACACCTTC
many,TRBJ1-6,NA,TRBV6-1,CASSETEGSPLHF,TGTGCCAGCAGTGAGACAGAGGGTTCACCCCTCCACTTT
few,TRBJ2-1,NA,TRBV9,CASSGRAYNEQFF,TGTGCCAGCAGCGGCCGGGCCTACAATGAGCAGTTCTTC
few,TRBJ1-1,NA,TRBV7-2,CASSLYTQALNTEAFF,TGTGCCAGCAGCTTATATACCCAGGCCCTGAACACTGAAGCTTTCTTT
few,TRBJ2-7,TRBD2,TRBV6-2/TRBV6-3,CASSPGGGAMYEQYF,TGTGCCAGCAGCCCCGGGGGGGGGGCGATGTACGAGCAGTACTTC